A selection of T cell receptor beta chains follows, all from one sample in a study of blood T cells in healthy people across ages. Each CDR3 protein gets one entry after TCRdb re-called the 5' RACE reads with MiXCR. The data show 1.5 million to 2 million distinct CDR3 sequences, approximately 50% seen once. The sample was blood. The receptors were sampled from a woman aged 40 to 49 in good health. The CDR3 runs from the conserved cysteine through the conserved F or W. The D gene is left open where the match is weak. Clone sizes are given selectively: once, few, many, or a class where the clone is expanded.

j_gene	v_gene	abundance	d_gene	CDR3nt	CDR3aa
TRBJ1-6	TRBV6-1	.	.	TGTGCCAGCAACCCCAGGGTCGAAAATTCACCCCTCCACTTT	CASNPRVENSPLHF
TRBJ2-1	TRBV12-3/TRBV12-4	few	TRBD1	TGTGCCAGCAGCCCCTCCGGGACAGCAGCCTACAATGAGCAGTTCTTC	CASSPSGTAAYNEQFF
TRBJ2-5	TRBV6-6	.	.	TGTGCCAGCAGTTACTCGTCACGCGCAGGGAGGGAGACCCAGTACTTC	CASSYSSRAGRETQYF
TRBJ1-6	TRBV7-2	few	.	TGTGCCAGCAGCTTATTTGACGGCTCACCCCTCCACTTT	CASSLFDGSPLHF
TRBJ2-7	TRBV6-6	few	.	TGTGCCAGCAGTTCCCTCCGGGACACCGGGCGGGACGAGCAGTACTTC	CASSSLRDTGRDEQYF
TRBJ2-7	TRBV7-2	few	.	TGTGCCAGCAGCTTGGACGTGTTTACCTACGAGCAGTACTTC	CASSLDVFTYEQYF
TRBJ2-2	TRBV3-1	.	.	TGTGCCAGCAGCCAAAGGGTTAGCGGAACCGGGGAGCCGTTTTTT	CASSQRVSGTGEPFF
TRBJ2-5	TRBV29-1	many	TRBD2	TGCAGCGTTGACGGAACTAGCGGCCAAGAGACCCAGTACTTC	CSVDGTSGQETQYF
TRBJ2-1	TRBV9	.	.	TGTGCCAGCAGCAACTCCTGGGGGCCGAATGAGCAGTTCTTC	CASSNSWGPNEQFF
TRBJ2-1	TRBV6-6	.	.	TGTGCCAGCAGTCGACAGAGCCCCTACAAGGAGCAGTTCTTC	CASSRQSPYKEQFF
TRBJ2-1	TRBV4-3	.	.	TGCGCCAGCAGCCAAGATCCGGTAGTAGTGAATGAGCAGTTCTTC	CASSQDPVVVNEQFF
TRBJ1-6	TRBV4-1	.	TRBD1	TGCGCCAGCAGCCCTACAGAGACAGGGGGGTACTCACCCCTCCACTTT	CASSPTETGGYSPLHF
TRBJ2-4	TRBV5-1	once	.	TGCGCCAGCAGCTTGGAGATACTACGGGAGCAGTACTTC	CASSLEILREQYF
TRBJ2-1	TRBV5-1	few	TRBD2	TGCGCCAGCAGCACAAGCGGGGGGGGCGGGTACAATGAGCAGTTCTTC	CASSTSGGGGYNEQFF
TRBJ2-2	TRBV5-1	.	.	TGCGCCAGCAGACGACAGTGGAACACCGGGGAGCTGTTTTTT	CASRRQWNTGELFF
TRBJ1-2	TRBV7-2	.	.	TGTGCCAGCAGCTTCCCTCGACCGGTGGGCTACACCTTC	CASSFPRPVGYTF
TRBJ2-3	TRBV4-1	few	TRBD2	TGCGCCAGCAGCCAGGGGTCACTAGCGGGGGGAAGCACAGATACGCAGTATTTT	CASSQGSLAGGSTDTQYF
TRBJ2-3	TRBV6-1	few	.	TGTGCCAGCAGTCAGCCAGATACGCAGTATTTT	CASSQPDTQYF
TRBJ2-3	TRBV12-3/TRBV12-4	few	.	TGTGCCAGCAGTCCCCAAGTGTCGTATACGCAGTATTTT	CASSPQVSYTQYF
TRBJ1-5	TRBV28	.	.	TGTGCCAGCACGGCCCATAGCAATCAGCCCCAGCATTTT	CASTAHSNQPQHF
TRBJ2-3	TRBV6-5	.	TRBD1	TGTGCCAGCAGTTACCAGGGGGCAACAGATACGCAGTATTTT	CASSYQGATDTQYF
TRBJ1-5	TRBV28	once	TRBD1	TGTGCCAGCAGTCGAGGACAGGGGAACAGCAATCAGCCCCAGCATTTT	CASSRGQGNSNQPQHF
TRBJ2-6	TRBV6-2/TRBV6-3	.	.	TGTGCCAGCAGTTACTCCCGGGGTGCTGGGGCCAACGTCCTGACTTTC	CASSYSRGAGANVLTF